The text below deals with one T cell receptor (beta chain). What it binds is not known. All patients experienced relapse after autologous stem cell transplantation, and brentuximab vedotin exposure was variable. The patients, who had relapsed/refractory classical Hodgkin lymphoma, achieved best responses of complete response, partial response or progressive disease. Method: immunoSEQ multiplex PCR; TCRdb's copy keeps in-frame clones and lacks some. The table has about 98,000 clones, around 90% seen once; the top ten hold 2.5% to 3%. These data come from a study of PD-1 blockade in classical Hodgkin lymphoma. About the research overall: The patients were dosed with nivolumab 3 mg/kg, infused intravenously every 2 weeks.

Study results and caveats: CD4+ TCR diversity, unlike CD8+, rose significantly by C4D1. Complete responders showed a baseline diversity that resembled the diversity of newly diagnosed patients.

The V end lost 4 bases, the J end lost 0 bases, and 13 bases lay between the germline ends. The CDR3 extends over 15 amino acids. The germline V gene has CDR1 MGHRA and CDR2 YSYEKL. The origin of this receptor is a human donor with classical Hodgkin lymphoma. Sequencing was performed on peripheral blood mononuclear cells (PBMCs), taken at baseline. The chain has TRBV4-1 and TRBJ2-7; the D gene is possibly TRBD1 (6 bases). The CDR3 sequence: CASSLRDTSSYEQYF. The CDR3 nucleotides read TGCGCCAGCAGCCTAAGGGACACGAGCTCCTACGAGCAGTACTTC.